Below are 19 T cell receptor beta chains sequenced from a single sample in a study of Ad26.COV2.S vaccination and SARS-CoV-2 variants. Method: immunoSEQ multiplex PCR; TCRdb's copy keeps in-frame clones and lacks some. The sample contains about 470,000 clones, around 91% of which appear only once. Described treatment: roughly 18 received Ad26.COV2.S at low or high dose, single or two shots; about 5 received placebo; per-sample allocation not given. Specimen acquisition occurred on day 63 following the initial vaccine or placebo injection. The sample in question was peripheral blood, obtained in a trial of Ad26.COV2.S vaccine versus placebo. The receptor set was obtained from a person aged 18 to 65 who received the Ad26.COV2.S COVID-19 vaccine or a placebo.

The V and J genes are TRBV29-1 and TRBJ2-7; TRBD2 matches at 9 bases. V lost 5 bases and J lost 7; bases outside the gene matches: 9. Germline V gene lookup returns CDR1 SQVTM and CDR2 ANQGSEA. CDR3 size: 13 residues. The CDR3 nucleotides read TGCAGCGTTTCGGGCGGGAGGGCCCGGGAGCAGTACTTC. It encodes CSVSGGRAREQYF.

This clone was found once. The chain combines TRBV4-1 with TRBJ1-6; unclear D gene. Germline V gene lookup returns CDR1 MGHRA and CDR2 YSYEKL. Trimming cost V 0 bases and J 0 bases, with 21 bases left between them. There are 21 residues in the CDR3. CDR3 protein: CASSQDLGRESVSSYNSPLHF. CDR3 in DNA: TGCGCCAGCAGCCAAGATCTGGGTCGGGAGTCGGTTAGCTCCTATAATTCACCCCTCCACTTT.

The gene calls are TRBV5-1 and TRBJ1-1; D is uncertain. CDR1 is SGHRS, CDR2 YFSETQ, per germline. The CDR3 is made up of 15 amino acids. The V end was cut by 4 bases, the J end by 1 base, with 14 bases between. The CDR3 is CASSPAGPRNTEAFF. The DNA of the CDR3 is TGCGCCAGCAGCCCGGCGGGCCCCAGGAACACTGAAGCTTTCTTT.

The CDR3 reads CASSLDRGQGSLPGNTIYF. The DNA for the CDR3 is TGTGCCAGCAGCTTAGATCGGGGACAGGGGAGTCTCCCTGGAAACACCATATATTTT. The chain carries TRBV7-2 and TRBJ1-3, with TRBD1 identical over 10 bases. Germline loops: CDR1 SGHTA, CDR2 FQGNSA. This CDR3 has 19 amino acids. Unmatched junction bases numbered 11, after V lost 1 base and J lost 2 bases.

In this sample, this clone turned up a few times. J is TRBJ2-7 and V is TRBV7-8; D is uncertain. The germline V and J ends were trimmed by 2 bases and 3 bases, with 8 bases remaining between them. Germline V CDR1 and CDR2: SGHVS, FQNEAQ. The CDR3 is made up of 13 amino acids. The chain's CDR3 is CASSLYYHYEQYF. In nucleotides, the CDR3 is TGTGCCAGCAGCTTATACTACCACTACGAGCAGTACTTC.

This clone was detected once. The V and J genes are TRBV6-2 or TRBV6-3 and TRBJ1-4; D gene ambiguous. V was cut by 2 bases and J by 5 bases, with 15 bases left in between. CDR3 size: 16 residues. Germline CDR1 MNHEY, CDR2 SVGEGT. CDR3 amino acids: CASSYGQAAGNEKLFF. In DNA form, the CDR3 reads TGTGCCAGCAGTTACGGGCAGGCGGCGGGGAATGAAAAACTGTTTTTT.

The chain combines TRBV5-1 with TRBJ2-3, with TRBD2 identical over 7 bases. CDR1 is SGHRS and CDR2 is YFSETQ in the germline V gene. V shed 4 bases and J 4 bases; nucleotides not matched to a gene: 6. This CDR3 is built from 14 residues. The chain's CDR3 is CASSQTSPPDTQYF. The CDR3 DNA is TGCGCCAGCAGCCAGACTAGCCCGCCAGATACGCAGTATTTT.

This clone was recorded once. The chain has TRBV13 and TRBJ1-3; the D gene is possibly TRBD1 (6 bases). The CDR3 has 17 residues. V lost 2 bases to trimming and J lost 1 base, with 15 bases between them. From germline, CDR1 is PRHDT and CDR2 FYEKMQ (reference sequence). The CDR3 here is CASSLSTGLISGNTIYF. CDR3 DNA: TGTGCCAGCAGCTTATCAACAGGGTTAATATCTGGAAACACCATATATTTT.

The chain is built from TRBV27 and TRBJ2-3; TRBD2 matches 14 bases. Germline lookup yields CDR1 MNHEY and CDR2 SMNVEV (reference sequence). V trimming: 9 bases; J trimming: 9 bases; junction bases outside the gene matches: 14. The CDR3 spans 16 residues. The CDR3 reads CASRNPRGTSGRTQYF. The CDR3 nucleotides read TGTGCCAGTAGAAACCCCCGAGGGACTAGCGGGAGAACGCAGTATTTT.

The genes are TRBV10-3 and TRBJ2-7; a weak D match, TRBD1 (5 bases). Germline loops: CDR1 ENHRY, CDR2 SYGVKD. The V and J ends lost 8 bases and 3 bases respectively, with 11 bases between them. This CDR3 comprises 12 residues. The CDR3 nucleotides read TGTGCCATCCGCCAGGGCGGCTACGAGCAGTACTTC. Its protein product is CAIRQGGYEQYF.

The CDR3 DNA reads TGTGCCAGCAGCCAAGGAGTGGAAGCGACCAATGAGCAGTTCTTC. Translated: CASSQGVEATNEQFF. J is TRBJ2-1 and V is TRBV3-1 (or the pseudogene TRBV3-2); D is unresolved. V was trimmed by 1 base and J by 6 bases, leaving 13 bases between them. CDR3 size: 15 residues. The V gene's germline CDR1 is LGHDT and CDR2 YNNKEL (reference sequence).

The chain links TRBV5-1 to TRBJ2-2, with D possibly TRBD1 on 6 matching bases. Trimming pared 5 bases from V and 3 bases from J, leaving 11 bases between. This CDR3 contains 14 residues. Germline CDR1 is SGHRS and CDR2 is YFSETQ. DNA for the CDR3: TGCGCCAGCAGACCCCCAGGGGACACCGGGGAGCTGTTTTTT. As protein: CASRPPGDTGELFF.

The CDR3 protein is CASSQVLAGEEYF. DNA for the CDR3: TGTGCCAGCAGCCAAGTCTTAGCGGGAGAGGAGTACTTC. The rearrangement uses TRBV14 and TRBJ2-7, with 9 bases matching TRBD2. The V gene end was trimmed by 1 base and the J gene end by 11 bases; junction bases not matched to a gene: 6. Germline V lookup: CDR1 SGHDN, CDR2 FVKESK. CDR3 size: 13 residues.

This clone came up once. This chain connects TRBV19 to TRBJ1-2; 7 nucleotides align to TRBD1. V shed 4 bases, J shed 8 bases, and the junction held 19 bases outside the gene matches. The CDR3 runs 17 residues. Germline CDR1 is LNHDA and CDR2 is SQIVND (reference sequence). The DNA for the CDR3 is TGTGCCAGTAGTAGACGACAGGGATTGGTGGCCGTAAAAGGCTACACCTTC. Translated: CASSRRQGLVAVKGYTF.

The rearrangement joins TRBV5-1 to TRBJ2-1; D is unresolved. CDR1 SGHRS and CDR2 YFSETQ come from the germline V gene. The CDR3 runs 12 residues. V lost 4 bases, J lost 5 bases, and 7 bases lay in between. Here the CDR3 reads CASSGKNNEQFF. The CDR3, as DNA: TGCGCCAGCAGCGGGAAAAACAATGAGCAGTTCTTC.

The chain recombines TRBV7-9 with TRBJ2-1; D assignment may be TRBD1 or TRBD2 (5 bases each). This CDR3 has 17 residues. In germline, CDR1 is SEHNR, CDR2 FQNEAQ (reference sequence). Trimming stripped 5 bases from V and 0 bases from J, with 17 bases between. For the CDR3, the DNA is TGTGCCAGCAGCCCCCCGCCGGGGACGGTCTCCTACAATGAGCAGTTCTTC. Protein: CASSPPPGTVSYNEQFF.

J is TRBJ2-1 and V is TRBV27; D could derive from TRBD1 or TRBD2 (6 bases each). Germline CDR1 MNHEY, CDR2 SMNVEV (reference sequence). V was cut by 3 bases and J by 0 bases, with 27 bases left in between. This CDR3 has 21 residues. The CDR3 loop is CASSFSVDRSEGKSSYNEQFF. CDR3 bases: TGTGCCAGCAGTTTCTCGGTAGACAGGTCGGAGGGAAAAAGCTCCTACAATGAGCAGTTCTTC.

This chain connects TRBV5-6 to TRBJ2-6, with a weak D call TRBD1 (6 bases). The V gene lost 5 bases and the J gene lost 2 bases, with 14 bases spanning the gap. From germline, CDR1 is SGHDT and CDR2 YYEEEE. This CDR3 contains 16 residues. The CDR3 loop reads CASRAGVGAGANVLTF. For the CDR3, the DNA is TGTGCCAGCAGAGCAGGGGTGGGGGCTGGGGCCAACGTCCTGACTTTC.

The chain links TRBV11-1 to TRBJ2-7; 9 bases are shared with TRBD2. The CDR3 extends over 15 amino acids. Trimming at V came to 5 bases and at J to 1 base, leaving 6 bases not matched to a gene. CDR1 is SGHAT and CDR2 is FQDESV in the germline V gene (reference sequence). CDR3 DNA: TGTGCCAGCAGCGCCCGACTAGCGGAATCCTACGAGCAGTACTTC. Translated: CASSARLAESYEQYF.